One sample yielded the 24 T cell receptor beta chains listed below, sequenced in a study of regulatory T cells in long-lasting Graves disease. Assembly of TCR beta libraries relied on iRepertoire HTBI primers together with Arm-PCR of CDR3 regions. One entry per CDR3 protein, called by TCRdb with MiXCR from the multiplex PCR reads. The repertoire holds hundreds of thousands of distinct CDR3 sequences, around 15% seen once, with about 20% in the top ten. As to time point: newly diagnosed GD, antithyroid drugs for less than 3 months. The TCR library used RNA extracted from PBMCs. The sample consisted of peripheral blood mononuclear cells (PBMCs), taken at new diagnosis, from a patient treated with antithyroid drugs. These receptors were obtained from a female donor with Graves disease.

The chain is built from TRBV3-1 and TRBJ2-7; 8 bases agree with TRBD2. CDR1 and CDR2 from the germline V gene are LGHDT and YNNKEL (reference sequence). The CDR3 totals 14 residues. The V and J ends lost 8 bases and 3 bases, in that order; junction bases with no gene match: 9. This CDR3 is CASGLSGGFYEQYF. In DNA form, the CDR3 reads TGTGCCAGCGGTCTGAGCGGGGGCTTCTACGAGCAGTACTTC.

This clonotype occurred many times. The CDR3, as DNA: TGCAGTGCGAGGCAGGGGACAGGGGGATCTGGGGCCAACGTCCTGACTTTC. Amino acids: CSARQGTGGSGANVLTF. This rearrangement joins TRBV20-1 to TRBJ2-6; TRBD1 matches at 11 bases. Losses at the gene ends were 6 bases for V and 1 base for J; bases not matched to a gene: 8. This CDR3 comprises 17 residues. From germline, CDR1 is DFQATT and CDR2 SNEGSKA (reference sequence).

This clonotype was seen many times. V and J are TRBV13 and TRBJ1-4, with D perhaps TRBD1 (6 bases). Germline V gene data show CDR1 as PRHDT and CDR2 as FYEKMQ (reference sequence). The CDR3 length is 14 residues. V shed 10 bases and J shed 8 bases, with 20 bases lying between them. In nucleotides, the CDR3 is TGTGCCACGTCGCCCGGGACATCAAGCGAAAAACTGTTTTTT. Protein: CATSPGTSSEKLFF.

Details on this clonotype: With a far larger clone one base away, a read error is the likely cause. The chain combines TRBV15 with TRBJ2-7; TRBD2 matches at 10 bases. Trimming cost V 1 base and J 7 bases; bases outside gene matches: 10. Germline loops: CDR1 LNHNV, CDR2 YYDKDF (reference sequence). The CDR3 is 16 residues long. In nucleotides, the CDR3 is TGTGCCACCAGCAGAGTTAGCGGGGGGTCGTACAATGAGCAGTACTTC. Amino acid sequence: CATSRVSGGSYNEQYF.

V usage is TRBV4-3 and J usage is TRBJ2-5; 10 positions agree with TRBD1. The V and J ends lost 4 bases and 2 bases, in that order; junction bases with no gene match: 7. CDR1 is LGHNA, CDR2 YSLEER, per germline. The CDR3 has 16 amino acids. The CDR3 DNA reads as TGCGCCAGCAGCCGACCCCGGGACAGGGGTCAAGAGACCCAGTACTTC. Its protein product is CASSRPRDRGQETQYF.

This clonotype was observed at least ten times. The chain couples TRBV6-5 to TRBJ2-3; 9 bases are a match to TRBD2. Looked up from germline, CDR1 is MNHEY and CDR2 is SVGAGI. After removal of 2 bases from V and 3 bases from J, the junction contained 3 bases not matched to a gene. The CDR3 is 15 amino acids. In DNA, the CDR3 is TGTGCCAGCAGTTACGGGCTAGCGGGGACAGATACGCAGTATTTT. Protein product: CASSYGLAGTDTQYF.

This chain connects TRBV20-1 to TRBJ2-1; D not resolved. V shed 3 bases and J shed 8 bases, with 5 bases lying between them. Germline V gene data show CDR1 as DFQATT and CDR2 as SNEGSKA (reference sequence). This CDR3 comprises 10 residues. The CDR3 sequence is CSARPHEQFF. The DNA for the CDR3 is TGCAGTGCTAGGCCCCATGAGCAGTTCTTC.

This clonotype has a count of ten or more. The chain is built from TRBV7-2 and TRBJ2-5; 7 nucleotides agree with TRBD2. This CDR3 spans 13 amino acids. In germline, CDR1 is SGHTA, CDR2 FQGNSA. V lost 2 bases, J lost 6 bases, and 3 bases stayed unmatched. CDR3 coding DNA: TGTGCCAGCAGCTTACCGGGGGGAAAGACCCAGTACTTC. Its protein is CASSLPGGKTQYF.

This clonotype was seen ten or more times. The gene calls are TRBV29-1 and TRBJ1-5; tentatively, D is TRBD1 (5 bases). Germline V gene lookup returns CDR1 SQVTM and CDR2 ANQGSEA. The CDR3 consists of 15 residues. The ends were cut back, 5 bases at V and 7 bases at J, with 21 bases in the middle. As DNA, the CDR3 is TGCAGCGTTATGGTAGGGGCCCCCGAGGGACAGCCCCAGCATTTT. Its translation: CSVMVGAPEGQPQHF.

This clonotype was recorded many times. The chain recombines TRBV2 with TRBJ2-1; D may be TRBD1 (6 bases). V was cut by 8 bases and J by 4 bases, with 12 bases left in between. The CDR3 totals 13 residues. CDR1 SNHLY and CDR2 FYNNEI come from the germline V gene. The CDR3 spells CASPGGGYNEQFF. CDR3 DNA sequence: TGTGCCAGCCCTGGGGGCGGTTACAATGAGCAGTTCTTC.

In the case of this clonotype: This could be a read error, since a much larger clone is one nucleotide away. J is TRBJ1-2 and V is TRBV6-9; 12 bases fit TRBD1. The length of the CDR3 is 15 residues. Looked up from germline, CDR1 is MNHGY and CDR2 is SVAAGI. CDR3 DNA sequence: TGTGCCAGCAGTTCCCCGGGACAGGGGGCGGTTGGCCACACCTTC. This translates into CASSSPGQGAVGHTF.

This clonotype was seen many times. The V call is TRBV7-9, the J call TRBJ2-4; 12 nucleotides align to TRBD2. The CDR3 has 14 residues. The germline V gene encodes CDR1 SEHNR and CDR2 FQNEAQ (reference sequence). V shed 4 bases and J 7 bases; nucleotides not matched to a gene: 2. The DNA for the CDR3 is TGTGCCAGCAGCTCAACTAGCGGGAGGAACATTCAGTACTTC. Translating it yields CASSSTSGRNIQYF.

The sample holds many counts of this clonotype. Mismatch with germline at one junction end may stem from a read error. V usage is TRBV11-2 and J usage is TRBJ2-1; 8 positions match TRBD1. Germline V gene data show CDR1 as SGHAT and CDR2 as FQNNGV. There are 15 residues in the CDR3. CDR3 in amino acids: CASSRDRGDYNEQFF. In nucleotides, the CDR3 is TGTGCCAGCAGCCGAGACAGGGGCGACTACAACGAGCAGTTCTTC.

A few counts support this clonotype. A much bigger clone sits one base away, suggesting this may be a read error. In DNA, the CDR3 is TGTGCCAGCCAAACCGGGACTAGCGGGAGGACCTGCGAGCAGTACTTC. Its translation: CASQTGTSGRTCEQYF. J is TRBJ2-7 and V is TRBV7-2, with 15 bases that match TRBD2. This CDR3 has 16 amino acids. J lost 6 bases, V lost 8 bases, and 11 bases had no gene match. In germline, CDR1 is SGHTA, CDR2 FQGNSA.

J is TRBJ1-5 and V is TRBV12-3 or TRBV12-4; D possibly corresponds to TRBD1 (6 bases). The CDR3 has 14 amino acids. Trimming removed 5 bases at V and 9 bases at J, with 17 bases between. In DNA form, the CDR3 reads TGTGCCAGCAGTACCCGACAGGCCCGGTGGCCCCAGCATTTT. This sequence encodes CASSTRQARWPQHF.

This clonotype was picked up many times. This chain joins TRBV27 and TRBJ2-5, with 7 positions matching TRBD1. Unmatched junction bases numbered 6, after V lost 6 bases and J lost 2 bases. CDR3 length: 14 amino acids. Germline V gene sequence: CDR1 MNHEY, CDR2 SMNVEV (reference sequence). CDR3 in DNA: TGTGCCAGCAGCTCCCAACAGGGGCAAGAGACCCAGTACTTC. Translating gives CASSSQQGQETQYF.

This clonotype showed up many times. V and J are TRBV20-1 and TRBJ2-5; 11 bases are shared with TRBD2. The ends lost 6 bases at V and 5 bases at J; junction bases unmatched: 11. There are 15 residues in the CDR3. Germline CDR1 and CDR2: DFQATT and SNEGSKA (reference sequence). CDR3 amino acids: CSAFGLAGGGETQYF. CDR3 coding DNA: TGCAGTGCGTTCGGTCTAGCGGGAGGTGGGGAGACCCAGTACTTC.

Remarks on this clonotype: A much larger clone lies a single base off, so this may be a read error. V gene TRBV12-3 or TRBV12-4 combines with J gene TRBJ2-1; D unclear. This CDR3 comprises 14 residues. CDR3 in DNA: TGTGCCAGCAGTTTATGGGAAGGCGGCAATGAGCAGTTATTC. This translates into CASSLWEGGNEQLF.

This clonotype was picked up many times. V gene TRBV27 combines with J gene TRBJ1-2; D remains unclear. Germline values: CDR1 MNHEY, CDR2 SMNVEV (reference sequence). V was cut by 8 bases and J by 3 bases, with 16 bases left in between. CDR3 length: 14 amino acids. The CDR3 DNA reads TGTGCCAGCGGCCGTTCGAGTCTCGACTATGGCTACACCTTC. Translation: CASGRSSLDYGYTF.

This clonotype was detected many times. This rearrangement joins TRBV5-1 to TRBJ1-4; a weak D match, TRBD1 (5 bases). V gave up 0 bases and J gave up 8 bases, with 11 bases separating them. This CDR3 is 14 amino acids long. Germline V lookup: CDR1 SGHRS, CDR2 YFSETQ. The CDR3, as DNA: TGCGCCAGCAGCTTGGCGGGGGAAAGGGAAAAACTGTTTTTT. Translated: CASSLAGEREKLFF.

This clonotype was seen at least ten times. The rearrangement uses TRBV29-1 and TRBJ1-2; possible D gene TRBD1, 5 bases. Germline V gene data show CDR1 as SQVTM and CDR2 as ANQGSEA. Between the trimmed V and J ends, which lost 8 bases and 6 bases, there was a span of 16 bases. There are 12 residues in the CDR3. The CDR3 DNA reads TGCAGCCCCCGGGACCTTCGTAATGGCTACACCTTC. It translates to CSPRDLRNGYTF.

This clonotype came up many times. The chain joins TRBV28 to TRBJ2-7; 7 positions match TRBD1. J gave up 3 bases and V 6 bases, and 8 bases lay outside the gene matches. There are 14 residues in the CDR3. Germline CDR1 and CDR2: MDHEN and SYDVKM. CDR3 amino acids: CASRDLTGDYEQYF. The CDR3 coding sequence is TGTGCCAGCAGGGACTTAACAGGGGACTACGAGCAGTACTTC.

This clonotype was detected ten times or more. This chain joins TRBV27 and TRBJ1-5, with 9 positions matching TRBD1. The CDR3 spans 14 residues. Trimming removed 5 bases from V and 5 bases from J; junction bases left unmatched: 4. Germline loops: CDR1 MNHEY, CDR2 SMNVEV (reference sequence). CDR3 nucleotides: TGTGCCAGCAGTCCCCGACAGGGGGATCAGCCCCAGCATTTT. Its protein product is CASSPRQGDQPQHF.

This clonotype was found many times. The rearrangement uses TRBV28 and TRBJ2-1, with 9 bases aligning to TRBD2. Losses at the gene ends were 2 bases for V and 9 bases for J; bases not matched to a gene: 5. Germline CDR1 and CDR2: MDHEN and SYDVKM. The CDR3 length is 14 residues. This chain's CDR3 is CASSLTGLAAEQFF. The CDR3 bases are TGTGCCAGCAGTTTAACGGGACTAGCAGCTGAGCAGTTCTTC.